One and the same sample provided the 18 T cell receptor beta chains below, sequenced in a study of blood T cell repertoires in COVID-19. The assay was immunoSEQ multiplex PCR, and TCRdb's table has in-frame clones only and misses some. The sample has around 100,000 clones; around 84% are singletons. The sample comprised peripheral blood. These receptors all stem from a human donor in a cohort sampled during active COVID-19.

The chain links TRBV3-1 (or the pseudogene TRBV3-2) to TRBJ2-2, with a weak D call TRBD1 (5 bases). Trimming took off 1 base at V and 1 base at J, with 7 bases between the two ends. Germline lookup yields CDR1 LGHDT and CDR2 YNNKEL (reference sequence). The CDR3 has 15 residues. This CDR3 is CASSQVQGNTGELFF. For the CDR3, the DNA is TGTGCCAGCAGCCAAGTCCAGGGGAACACCGGGGAGCTGTTTTTT.

The chain combines TRBV5-1 with TRBJ2-7; 7 bases map to TRBD1. J gave up 2 bases and V 1 base, and 6 bases lay outside the gene matches. The CDR3 sequence is 15 residues long. The V gene's germline CDR1 is SGHRS and CDR2 YFSETQ. Here the CDR3 reads CASSLWTGVTYEQYF. In nucleotides, the CDR3 is TGCGCCAGCAGCTTGTGGACAGGAGTTACCTACGAGCAGTACTTC.

The genes are TRBV5-6 and TRBJ1-6; 12 positions match TRBD1. The V and J ends lost 3 bases and 6 bases, in that order; junction bases with no gene match: 4. From germline, CDR1 is SGHDT and CDR2 YYEEEE. The CDR3 is made up of 16 amino acids. The CDR3 DNA follows: TGTGCCAGCAGCTCCGGGACAGGGGGCTTTAATTCACCCCTCCACTTT. Its protein product is CASSSGTGGFNSPLHF.

The CDR3 DNA is TGTGCCACCAGTGATGCGTATGGCTACACCTTC. It translates to CATSDAYGYTF. The V call is TRBV24-1, the J call TRBJ1-2; D unresolved. Per germline, CDR1 KGHDR and CDR2 SFDVKD. V lost 3 bases and J lost 5, with 3 bases in between. The CDR3 loop spans 11 amino acids.

The sample holds one count of this clone. The CDR3 here is CAWTVGGKYGYTF. DNA of the CDR3: TGTGCCTGGACCGTAGGCGGGAAATATGGCTACACCTTC. The rearrangement links TRBV30 to TRBJ1-2; D unclear. Per germline, CDR1 GTSNPN and CDR2 SVGIG (reference sequence). This CDR3 spans 13 amino acids. V lost 4 bases and J 5 bases, leaving 14 bases between the germline ends.

The chain is built from TRBV7-9 and TRBJ2-1; 12 bases align to TRBD2. Germline V gives CDR1 SEHNR, CDR2 FQNEAQ (reference sequence). The trim removed 5 bases at V and 4 bases at J, leaving 6 bases unmatched. The CDR3 runs to 16 residues. CDR3 sequence (DNA): TGTGCCAGCAGCCGGCGGACTAGCGGGAAATACAATGAGCAGTTCTTC. Translated: CASSRRTSGKYNEQFF.

The V call is TRBV2, the J call TRBJ2-1, with no clear D. The CDR3 has 10 amino acids. Trimming took 7 bases from V and 7 from J, leaving 5 bases between them. The germline V gene encodes CDR1 SNHLY and CDR2 FYNNEI. CDR3 protein: CASTRNEQFF. Written as DNA, the CDR3 is TGTGCCAGCACCCGTAATGAGCAGTTCTTC.

The chain combines TRBV5-1 with TRBJ2-5; D not certain. This CDR3 has 13 amino acids. Germline lookup yields CDR1 SGHRS and CDR2 YFSETQ. The V end lost 2 bases, the J end lost 2 bases, and 7 bases lay between the germline ends. The CDR3 reads CASSFFGQETQYF. The CDR3 DNA is TGCGCCAGCAGCTTCTTCGGGCAAGAGACCCAGTACTTC.

The chain is built from TRBV27 and TRBJ1-5; D is uncertain. Germline loops: CDR1 MNHEY, CDR2 SMNVEV (reference sequence). This CDR3 has 15 residues. The V end was cut by 3 bases, the J end by 0 bases, with 9 bases between. CDR3 sequence reads: CASSLGSYSNQPQHF. As DNA, the CDR3 is TGTGCCAGCAGTTTGGGCAGCTATAGCAATCAGCCCCAGCATTTT.

The chain recombines TRBV5-4 with TRBJ2-2, with D perhaps TRBD2 (6 bases). The CDR3 runs to 15 residues. Germline CDR1 SGHNT, CDR2 YYREEE (reference sequence). V gave up 0 bases and J gave up 4 bases, with 10 bases separating them. CDR3 amino acids: CASSLGGGVTGELFF. DNA of the CDR3: TGTGCCAGCAGCTTGGGGGGCGGGGTCACCGGGGAGCTGTTTTTT.

This chain connects TRBV19 to TRBJ1-1; D is ambiguous. The V gene's germline CDR1 is LNHDA and CDR2 SQIVND (reference sequence). V was cut by 6 bases and J by 3 bases, with 17 bases left in between. CDR3 length equals 15 residues. The CDR3 sequence is CASRVLAYEDTEAFF. Written as DNA, the CDR3 is TGTGCCAGTAGGGTATTGGCCTATGAGGACACTGAAGCTTTCTTT.

In this sample, this clone turned up once. The V call is TRBV2, the J call TRBJ2-3; 10 bases map to TRBD2. Germline CDR1 reads SNHLY; CDR2 reads FYNNEI. This CDR3 is built from 16 residues. V gave up 6 bases and J gave up 1 base; unmatched junction bases: 7. The CDR3, as DNA: TGTGCCAGCAGGCCCCCGGGACTAGCGCGCACAGATACGCAGTATTTT. Encoded protein: CASRPPGLARTDTQYF.

Here the CDR3 DNA reads TGTGCCAGCAGCTTGAGGTCAGGGAATGGGGAGACCCAGTACTTC. Translation gives CASSLRSGNGETQYF. The chain is built from TRBV5-8 and TRBJ2-5; possibly TRBD1 for D (5 bases). The V gene's germline CDR1 is SGHTS and CDR2 YDEGEE. V was trimmed by 1 base and J by 5 bases, leaving 15 bases between them. The CDR3 length is 15 residues.

The V call is TRBV30, the J call TRBJ2-3, with D possibly TRBD1 on 6 matching bases. This CDR3 is 15 amino acids long. Germline V lookup: CDR1 GTSNPN, CDR2 SVGIG (reference sequence). V was pared by 7 bases and J by 1 base, with 18 bases between. CDR3 bases: TGTGCCTCTACCCCGGGTTCAGGGGGCACAGATACGCAGTATTTT. Protein: CASTPGSGGTDTQYF.

The chain joins TRBV28 to TRBJ1-1, with TRBD1 as a possible D gene (6 bases). The CDR3 totals 15 residues. Trimming removed 4 bases at V and 10 bases at J, with 22 bases between. CDR1 is MDHEN and CDR2 is SYDVKM in the germline V gene. The CDR3 loop is CASSSSSTGWGGAFF. The CDR3 DNA follows: TGTGCCAGCAGTTCTTCTTCGACAGGCTGGGGGGGAGCTTTCTTT. Complete variable domain (other parts from reference TRBV28 and TRBJ1-1): DVKVTQSSRYLVKRTGEKVFLECVQDMDHENMFWYRQDPGLGLRLIYFSYDVKMKEKGDIPEGYSVSREKKERFSLILESASTNQTSMYLCASSSSSTGWGGAFFGQGTRLTVV.

V is TRBV6-5 and J is TRBJ2-7; 7 nucleotides line up with TRBD2. Germline trimming cut 5 bases from V and 0 bases from J; bases unmatched to any gene: 7. The CDR3 contains 15 residues. Per the germline V gene, CDR1 is MNHEY and CDR2 is SVGAGI. The CDR3 sequence is CASSRAGWSSYEQYF. Here the CDR3 DNA reads TGTGCCAGCAGTCGAGCGGGGTGGAGCTCCTACGAGCAGTACTTC.

The V call is TRBV5-1, the J call TRBJ2-1; 8 bases fit TRBD1. Germline V lookup: CDR1 SGHRS, CDR2 YFSETQ. The CDR3 spans 15 residues. After removal of 4 bases from V and 2 bases from J, the junction contained 5 bases not matched to a gene. In DNA form, the CDR3 reads TGCGCCAGCAGCCCCCGACAGGGGCCCTACAATGAGCAGTTCTTC. Protein product: CASSPRQGPYNEQFF.

The chain combines TRBV4-3 with TRBJ1-2, with a weak D call TRBD1 (6 bases). Per germline, CDR1 LGHNA and CDR2 YSLEER. V shed 5 bases and J shed 6 bases, with 13 bases lying between them. This CDR3 has 13 residues. CDR3 protein: CASSFRQEDGYTF. The CDR3 DNA is TGCGCCAGCAGCTTCCGACAGGAGGATGGCTACACCTTC.